Below are 23 T cell receptor beta chains sequenced from a single sample in a study of cytomegalovirus exposure and HLA in healthy donors (dated by TCRdb to 2016 to 2017). Preparation of the library involved the immunoSEQ multiplex PCR assay. The multiplex PCR relied on a mix of 60 forward primers for TCR Vbeta segments and 13 reverse primers for TCR Jbeta segments. This is the immuneACCESS table as TCRdb keeps it, with only in-frame sequences that have V and J called. A part of the clones is gone; compared with another copy, unresolved V genes explain less than half, and the rest is unexplained. This sample comprises 150,000 to 200,000 clones, around 79% of them detected only once. The biggest ten clones account for roughly 7.3% of the sample. The specimen was PBMCs. These receptors were collected from a male donor in good health and CMV-seropositive.

The rearrangement joins TRBV6-1 to TRBJ1-6, with 11 bases identical to TRBD1. Germline trimming cut 8 bases from V and 15 bases from J; bases unmatched to any gene: 9. Germline lookup yields CDR1 MNHNS and CDR2 SASEGT. The CDR3 covers 13 residues. DNA of the CDR3: TGTGCCAGCGACGCATTGGGACAGGGGGACCTCCACTTT. This sequence encodes CASDALGQGDLHF.

The V gene is TRBV6-6, the J gene TRBJ1-6, with D unresolved. CDR3 length: 16 residues. Trimming took 5 bases from V and 7 from J, leaving 18 bases between them. Germline CDR1 is MNHNY and CDR2 is SVGAGI (reference sequence). This CDR3 reads CASSPPPGNGNSPLHF. CDR3 nucleotide sequence: TGTGCCAGCAGTCCGCCTCCAGGCAATGGGAATTCACCCCTCCACTTT.

CDR3 in amino acids: CSVEGQNNYGYTF. CDR3 DNA sequence: TGCAGCGTTGAAGGCCAGAATAACTATGGCTACACCTTC. The chain has TRBV29-1 and TRBJ1-2; D unresolved. This CDR3 comprises 13 residues. CDR1 and CDR2 from the germline V gene are SQVTM and ANQGSEA. Trimming took 1 base from V and 1 from J, leaving 7 bases between them. The complete variable domain, with remaining parts taken from reference TRBV29-1 and TRBJ1-2, reads SAVISQKPSRDICQRGTSLTIQCQVDSQVTMMFWYRQQPGQSLTLIATANQGSEATYESGFVIDKFPISRPNLTFSTLTVSNMSPEDSSIYLCSVEGQNNYGYTFGSGTRLTVV.

The rearrangement links TRBV2 to TRBJ2-7, with TRBD2 matching over 11 bases. This CDR3 spans 15 amino acids. The germline V gene encodes CDR1 SNHLY and CDR2 FYNNEI. Trimming took 7 bases from V and 0 from J; bases not matched to a gene: 5. The CDR3: CASTGTSGLSYEQYF. CDR3 DNA: TGTGCCAGCACCGGGACTAGCGGTCTCTCCTACGAGCAGTACTTC. The entire variable domain, with the rest obtained from reference TRBV2 and TRBJ2-7, is as follows: EPEVTQTPSHQVTQMGQEVILRCVPISNHLYFYWYRQILGQKVEFLVSFYNNEISEKSEIFDDQFSVERPDGSNFTLKIRSTKLEDSAMYFCASTGTSGLSYEQYFGPGTRLTVT.

The chain carries TRBV28 and TRBJ1-2; 8 bases are shared with TRBD1. The germline gives CDR1 MDHEN, CDR2 SYDVKM. There are 15 residues in the CDR3. The V and J ends lost 6 bases and 4 bases, in that order; junction bases with no gene match: 10. CDR3 nucleotide sequence: TGTGCCAGCAGCCTACAGGGGGGAACCCCCTATGGCTACACCTTC. Translating it yields CASSLQGGTPYGYTF.

The chain carries TRBV9 and TRBJ1-2; D possibly corresponds to TRBD1 (5 bases). CDR3 length: 13 residues. V was clipped by 4 bases and J by 4 bases, with 11 bases between them. Germline values: CDR1 SGDLS, CDR2 YYNGEE. The CDR3 region is CASSRGGGYGYTF. The CDR3 DNA reads TGTGCCAGCAGCCGGGGGGGAGGCTATGGCTACACCTTC.

The rearrangement joins TRBV27 to TRBJ2-7; a weak D match, TRBD2 (5 bases). CDR1 is MNHEY and CDR2 is SMNVEV in the germline V gene (reference sequence). The CDR3 covers 14 residues. Trimming removed 4 bases at V and 4 bases at J, with 14 bases between. The chain's CDR3 is CASSSRGGGYEQYF. CDR3 nucleotide sequence: TGTGCCAGCAGTTCCCGCGGAGGTGGTTACGAGCAGTACTTC.

This rearrangement joins TRBV10-3 to TRBJ2-3, with 15 nucleotides matching TRBD2. This CDR3 spans 16 amino acids. J gave up 6 bases and V 2 bases, and 3 bases lay outside the gene matches. CDR1 and CDR2 (germline): ENHRY, SYGVKD. Here the CDR3 DNA reads TGTGCCATCAGTGAGCTAGGACTAGCGGGGGGGGATACGCAGTATTTT. Translated, it gives CAISELGLAGGDTQYF.

The chain carries TRBV6-5 and TRBJ1-5, with a possible D match to TRBD1 (5 bases). There are 14 residues in the CDR3. V lost 6 bases and J 6 bases, leaving 15 bases between the germline ends. From germline, CDR1 is MNHEY and CDR2 SVGAGI. CDR3 residues: CASSLLGGSQPQHF. CDR3 coding DNA: TGTGCCAGCAGCCTCCTGGGGGGAAGTCAGCCCCAGCATTTT.

The genes are TRBV7-3 and TRBJ2-3; 11 bases are shared with TRBD2. The germline V gene has CDR1 SGHTA and CDR2 FQGTGA. The CDR3 runs to 17 residues. V gave up 1 base and J gave up 1 base; unmatched junction bases: 4. The CDR3 DNA reads as TGTGCCAGCAGCTTAATAGCGGGGGGGTCGGGCACAGATACGCAGTATTTT. This encodes CASSLIAGGSGTDTQYF. The whole variable domain, remainder taken from reference TRBV7-3 and TRBJ2-3, is GAGVSQTPSNKVTEKGKYVELRCDPISGHTALYWYRQSLGQGPEFLIYFQGTGAADDSGLPNDRFFAVRPEGSVSTLKIQRTERGDSAVYLCASSLIAGGSGTDTQYFGPGTRLTVL.

This clone was recorded a few times. CDR3 DNA: TGTGCCAGCAGTCCAGGGTCCTACGAGCAGTACTTC. Translation: CASSPGSYEQYF. The chain uses TRBV13 and TRBJ2-7; TRBD1 is a possible D gene (5 bases). Germline-derived CDR1 and CDR2 are PRHDT and FYEKMQ (reference sequence). V gave up 6 bases and J gave up 1 base, with 7 bases separating them. This CDR3 has 12 amino acids.

This chain joins TRBV29-1 and TRBJ1-3; 7 bases agree with TRBD1. CDR3 size: 13 residues. After removal of 4 bases from V and 3 bases from J, the junction contained 3 bases not matched to a gene. Germline assignment: CDR1 SQVTM and CDR2 ANQGSEA. The CDR3 sequence is CSVVNRGGNTIYF. In nucleotides, the CDR3 is TGCAGCGTTGTCAACAGGGGTGGAAACACCATATATTTT.

This clone has only one observation. The chain recombines TRBV7-6 with TRBJ2-2; 7 nucleotides line up with TRBD1. The CDR3 runs to 14 residues. V trimming: 4 bases; J trimming: 6 bases; junction bases outside the gene matches: 5. Germline V gives CDR1 SGHVS, CDR2 FNYEAQ. This CDR3 is CASSSGQVSGELFF. DNA for the CDR3: TGTGCCAGCAGCTCCGGACAGGTCTCCGGGGAGCTGTTTTTT.

This chain uses TRBV2 with TRBJ1-1; D unclear. V shed 0 bases and J shed 5 bases, with 4 bases lying between them. The CDR3 consists of 12 residues. CDR1 and CDR2 (germline): SNHLY, FYNNEI. The DNA of the CDR3 is TGTGCCAGCAGTGAAGCCGGGACTGAAGCTTTCTTT. Its protein product is CASSEAGTEAFF.

This clone was seen a handful of times. The V and J genes are TRBV11-2 and TRBJ1-6, with 10 bases aligning to TRBD1. V dropped 5 bases and J dropped 9; count of bases not matched to a gene: 1. Germline CDR1 is SGHAT and CDR2 is FQNNGV. The CDR3 is 13 residues long. This CDR3 reads CASSRDRGSPLHF. CDR3 DNA sequence: TGTGCCAGCAGCCGGGACAGGGGTTCACCCCTCCACTTT.

The chain couples TRBV5-1 to TRBJ1-2; TRBD1 matches 8 bases. CDR1 SGHRS and CDR2 YFSETQ come from the germline V gene. The V segment lost 3 bases and the J segment 6 bases; nucleotides outside the gene matches: 13. The CDR3 runs 16 residues. The CDR3 nucleotides are TGCGCCAGCAGCTCTTATCCGGGGGCAGGGGGCGATGGCTACACCTTC. Translation: CASSSYPGAGGDGYTF.

This clone was seen a handful of times. The rearrangement uses TRBV20-1 and TRBJ1-1, with D perhaps TRBD1 (6 bases). V was trimmed by 5 bases and J by 8 bases, leaving 12 bases between them. Germline values: CDR1 DFQATT, CDR2 SNEGSKA (reference sequence). The CDR3 extends over 11 amino acids. CDR3 loop: CSAGGGAEAFF. Written as DNA, the CDR3 is TGCAGTGCTGGCGGGGGGGCCGAAGCTTTCTTT.

The chain carries TRBV5-4 and TRBJ2-7; 9 bases are shared with TRBD2. The germline CDR1 and CDR2 sequences are SGHNT and YYREEE (reference sequence). The CDR3 contains 15 residues. The J segment lost 0 bases and the V segment lost 4 bases, leaving 5 bases of the junction unmatched. The CDR3 protein is CASSPRLAASYEQYF. Written as DNA, the CDR3 is TGTGCCAGCAGCCCGCGACTAGCGGCCTCCTACGAGCAGTACTTC. The full variable domain, rest sourced from reference TRBV5-4 and TRBJ2-7, is ETGVTQSPTHLIKTRGQQVTLRCSSQSGHNTVSWYQQALGQGPQFIFQYYREEENGRGNFPPRFSGLQFPNYSSELNVNALELDDSALYLCASSPRLAASYEQYFGPGTRLTVT.

The J gene is TRBJ2-6, the V gene TRBV4-1; 7 bases agree with TRBD1. The CDR3 covers 18 residues. Germline V gene data show CDR1 as MGHRA and CDR2 as YSYEKL. With 0 bases clipped from V and 0 bases from J, the junction kept 5 bases outside the gene matches. The CDR3 DNA is TGCGCCAGCAGCCAAGAACAGGGGTCCCGCTCTGGGGCCAACGTCCTGACTTTC. This translates into CASSQEQGSRSGANVLTF.

This chain connects TRBV5-6 to TRBJ2-3; D might be TRBD1 (6 bases). The V end was cut by 1 base, the J end by 5 bases, with 8 bases between. This CDR3 is built from 13 residues. Per the germline V gene, CDR1 is SGHDT and CDR2 is YYEEEE. The CDR3 DNA sequence: TGTGCCAGCAGCTTGTGGGGGCTAGATACGCAGTATTTT. Amino acids: CASSLWGLDTQYF. Drawing the rest from reference TRBV5-6 and TRBJ2-3, the complete variable domain is DAGVTQSPTHLIKTRGQQVTLRCSPKSGHDTVSWYQQALGQGPQFIFQYYEEEERQRGNFPDRFSGHQFPNYSSELNVNALLLGDSALYLCASSLWGLDTQYFGPGTRLTVL.

The chain carries TRBV5-1 and TRBJ2-7; no definite D call. The germline CDR1 and CDR2 sequences are SGHRS and YFSETQ. The CDR3 contains 12 residues. The V end was cut by 3 bases, the J end by 2 bases, with 6 bases between. The CDR3 sequence is CASSSTTYEQYF. In nucleotides, the CDR3 is TGCGCCAGCAGCTCTACCACCTACGAGCAGTACTTC.

This chain joins TRBV5-1 and TRBJ2-7, with D possibly being TRBD1 (6 bases). Trimming removed 5 bases from V and 1 base from J, with 13 bases in between. Per the germline V gene, CDR1 is SGHRS and CDR2 is YFSETQ. This CDR3 spans 14 amino acids. CDR3 sequence reads: CASRTGQRSYEQYF. CDR3 coding DNA: TGCGCCAGCAGGACCGGACAGAGATCCTACGAGCAGTACTTC.

The V gene is TRBV4-2, the J gene TRBJ1-6, with D hard to call. Trimming took off 1 base at V and 5 bases at J, with 12 bases between the two ends. This CDR3 contains 16 residues. Germline-derived CDR1 and CDR2 are LGHNA and YNFKEQ. The DNA of the CDR3 is TGTGCCAGCAGCCAAGCGGCGGCGATGCATAATTCACCCCTCCACTTT. This sequence encodes CASSQAAAMHNSPLHF.